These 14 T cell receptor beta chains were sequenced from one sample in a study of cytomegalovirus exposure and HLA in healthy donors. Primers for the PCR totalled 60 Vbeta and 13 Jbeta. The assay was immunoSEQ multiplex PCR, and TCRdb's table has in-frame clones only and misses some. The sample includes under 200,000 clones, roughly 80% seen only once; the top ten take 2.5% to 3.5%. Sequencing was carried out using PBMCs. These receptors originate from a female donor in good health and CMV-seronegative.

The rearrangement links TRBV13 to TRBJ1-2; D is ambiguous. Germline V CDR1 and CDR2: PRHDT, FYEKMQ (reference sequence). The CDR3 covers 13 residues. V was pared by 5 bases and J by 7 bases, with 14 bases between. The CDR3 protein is CASSQGGLRGYTF. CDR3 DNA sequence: TGTGCCAGCAGCCAAGGAGGGCTTCGTGGCTACACCTTC.

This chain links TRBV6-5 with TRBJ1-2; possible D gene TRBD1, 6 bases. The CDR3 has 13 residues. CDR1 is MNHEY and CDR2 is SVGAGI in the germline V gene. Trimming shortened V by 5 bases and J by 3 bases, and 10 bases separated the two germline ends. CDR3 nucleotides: TGTGCCAGCAGTAACAGACAGGACTATGGCTACACCTTC. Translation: CASSNRQDYGYTF.

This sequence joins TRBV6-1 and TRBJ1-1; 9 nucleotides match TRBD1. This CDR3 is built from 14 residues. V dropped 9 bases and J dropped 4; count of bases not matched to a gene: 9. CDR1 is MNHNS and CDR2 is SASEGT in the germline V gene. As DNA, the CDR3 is TGTGCCAGTCTTCCGGGACAGGGTTTCACTGAAGCTTTCTTT. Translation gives CASLPGQGFTEAFF.

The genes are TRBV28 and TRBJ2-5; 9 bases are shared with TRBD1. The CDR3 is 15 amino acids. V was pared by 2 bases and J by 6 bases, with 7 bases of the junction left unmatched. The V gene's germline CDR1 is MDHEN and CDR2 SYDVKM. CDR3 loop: CASSLGQGNRQTQYF. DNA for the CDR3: TGTGCCAGCAGTTTAGGACAGGGGAATCGGCAGACCCAGTACTTC. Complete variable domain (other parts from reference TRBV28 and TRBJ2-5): DVKVTQSSRYLVKRTGEKVFLECVQDMDHENMFWYRQDPGLGLRLIYFSYDVKMKEKGDIPEGYSVSREKKERFSLILESASTNQTSMYLCASSLGQGNRQTQYFGPGTRLLVL.

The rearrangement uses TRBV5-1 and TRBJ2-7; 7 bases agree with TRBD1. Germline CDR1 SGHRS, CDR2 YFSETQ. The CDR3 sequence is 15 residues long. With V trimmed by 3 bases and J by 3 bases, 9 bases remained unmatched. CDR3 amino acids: CASSSTDRVFYEQYF. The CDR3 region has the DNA TGCGCCAGCAGCTCGACCGACAGGGTGTTCTACGAGCAGTACTTC. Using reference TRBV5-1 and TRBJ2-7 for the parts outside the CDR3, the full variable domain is KAGVTQTPRYLIKTRGQQVTLSCSPISGHRSVSWYQQTPGQGLQFLFEYFSETQRNKGNFPGRFSGRQFSNSRSEMNVSTLELGDSALYLCASSSTDRVFYEQYFGPGTRLTVT.

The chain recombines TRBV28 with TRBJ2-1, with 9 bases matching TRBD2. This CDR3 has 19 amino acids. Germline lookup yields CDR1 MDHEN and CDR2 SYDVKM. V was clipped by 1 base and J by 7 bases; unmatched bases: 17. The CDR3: CASSLSPGLAGDMTNEQFF. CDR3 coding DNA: TGTGCCAGCAGTTTATCCCCGGGACTAGCAGGAGATATGACAAATGAGCAGTTCTTC.

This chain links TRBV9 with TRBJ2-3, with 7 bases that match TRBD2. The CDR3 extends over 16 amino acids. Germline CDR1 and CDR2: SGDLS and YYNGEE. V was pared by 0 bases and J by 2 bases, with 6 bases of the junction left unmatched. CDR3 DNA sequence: TGTGCCAGCAGCGTAGAACCAGCGGGGATCACAGATACGCAGTATTTT. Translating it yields CASSVEPAGITDTQYF.

The CDR3 DNA sequence: TGTGCCAGCAGTCCCCAGACAGGACCCTACGAGCAGTACTTC. Its translation is CASSPQTGPYEQYF. The V and J genes are TRBV6-5 and TRBJ2-7; possibly TRBD1 for D (6 bases). The CDR3 sequence is 14 residues long. Germline lookup yields CDR1 MNHEY and CDR2 SVGAGI. The V and J ends lost 5 bases and 2 bases respectively, with 13 bases between them.

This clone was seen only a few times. The CDR3 loop reads CASSIIGTGGNTNEQFF. CDR3 in DNA: TGTGCCAGTAGTATAATAGGGACAGGGGGTAATACCAATGAGCAGTTCTTC. The chain recombines TRBV19 with TRBJ2-1; 11 bases are shared with TRBD1. This CDR3 spans 17 amino acids. CDR1 is LNHDA and CDR2 is SQIVND in the germline V gene (reference sequence). V gave up 2 bases and J gave up 6 bases; unmatched junction bases: 9.

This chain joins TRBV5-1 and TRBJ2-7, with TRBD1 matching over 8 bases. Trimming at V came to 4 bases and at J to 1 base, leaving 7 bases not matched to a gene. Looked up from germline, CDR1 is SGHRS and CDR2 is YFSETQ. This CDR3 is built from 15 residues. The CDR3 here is CASSPGQGTSYEQYF. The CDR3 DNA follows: TGCGCCAGCAGCCCAGGACAGGGAACATCCTACGAGCAGTACTTC.

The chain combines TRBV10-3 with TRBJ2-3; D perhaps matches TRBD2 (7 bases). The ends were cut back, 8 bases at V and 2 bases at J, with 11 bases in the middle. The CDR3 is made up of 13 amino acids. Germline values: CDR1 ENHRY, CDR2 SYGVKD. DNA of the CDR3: TGTGCCATCGGGAGGGGGGACACAGATACGCAGTATTTT. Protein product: CAIGRGDTDTQYF.

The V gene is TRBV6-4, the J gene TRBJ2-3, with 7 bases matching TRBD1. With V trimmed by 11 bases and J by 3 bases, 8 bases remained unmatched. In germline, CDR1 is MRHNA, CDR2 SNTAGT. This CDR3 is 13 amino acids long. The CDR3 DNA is TGTGCCGGCGACAGGGATAGGACAGATACGCAGTATTTT. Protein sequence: CAGDRDRTDTQYF.

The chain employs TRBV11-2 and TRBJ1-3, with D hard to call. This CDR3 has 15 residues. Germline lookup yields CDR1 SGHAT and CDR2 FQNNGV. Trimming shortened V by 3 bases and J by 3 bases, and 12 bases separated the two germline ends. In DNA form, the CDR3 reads TGTGCCAGCAGCTTCCGGACTACGCGTGGAAACACCATATATTTT. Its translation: CASSFRTTRGNTIYF.

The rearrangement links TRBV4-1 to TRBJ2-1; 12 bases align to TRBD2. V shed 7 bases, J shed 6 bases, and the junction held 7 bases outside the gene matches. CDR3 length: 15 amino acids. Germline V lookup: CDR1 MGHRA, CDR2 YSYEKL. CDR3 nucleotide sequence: TGCGCCAGCAAATTACTAGCGGGAGGTACCAATGAGCAGTTCTTC. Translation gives CASKLLAGGTNEQFF.